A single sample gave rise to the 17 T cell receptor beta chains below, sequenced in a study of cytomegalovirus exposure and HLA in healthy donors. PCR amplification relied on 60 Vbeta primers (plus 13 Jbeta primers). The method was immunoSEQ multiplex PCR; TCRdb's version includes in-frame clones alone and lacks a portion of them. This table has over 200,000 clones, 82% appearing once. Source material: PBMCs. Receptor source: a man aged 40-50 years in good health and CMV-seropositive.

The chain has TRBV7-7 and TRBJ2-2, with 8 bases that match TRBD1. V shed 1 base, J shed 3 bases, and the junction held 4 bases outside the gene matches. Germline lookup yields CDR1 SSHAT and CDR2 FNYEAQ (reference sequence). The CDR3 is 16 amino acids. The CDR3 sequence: CASSLGTGHDTGELFF. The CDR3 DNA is TGTGCCAGCAGCTTAGGGACAGGGCATGACACCGGGGAGCTGTTTTTT.

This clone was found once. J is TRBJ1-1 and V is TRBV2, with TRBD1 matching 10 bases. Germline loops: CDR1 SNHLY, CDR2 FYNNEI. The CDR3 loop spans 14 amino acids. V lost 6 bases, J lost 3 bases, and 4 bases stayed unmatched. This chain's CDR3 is CASRGTGVDTEAFF. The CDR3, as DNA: TGTGCCAGCAGAGGGACAGGGGTGGACACTGAAGCTTTCTTT.

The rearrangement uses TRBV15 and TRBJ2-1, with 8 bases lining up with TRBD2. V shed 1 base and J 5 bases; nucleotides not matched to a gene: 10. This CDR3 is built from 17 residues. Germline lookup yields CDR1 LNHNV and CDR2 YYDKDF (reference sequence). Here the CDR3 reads CATSRGWSGSLNNEQFF. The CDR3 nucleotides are TGTGCCACCAGCAGAGGATGGAGCGGGAGTCTCAACAATGAGCAGTTCTTC.

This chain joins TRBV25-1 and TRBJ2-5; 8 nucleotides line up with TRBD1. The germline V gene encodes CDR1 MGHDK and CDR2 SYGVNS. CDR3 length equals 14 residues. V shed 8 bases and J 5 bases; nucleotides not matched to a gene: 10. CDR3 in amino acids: CASGRPGGVETQYF. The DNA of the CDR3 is TGTGCCAGCGGACGCCCAGGGGGCGTTGAGACCCAGTACTTC.

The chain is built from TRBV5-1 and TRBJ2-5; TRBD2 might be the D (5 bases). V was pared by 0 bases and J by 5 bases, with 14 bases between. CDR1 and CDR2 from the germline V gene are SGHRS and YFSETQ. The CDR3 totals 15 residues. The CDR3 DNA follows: TGCGCCAGCAGCTTGGGTGGGAGAGGACTGGAGACCCAGTACTTC. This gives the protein CASSLGGRGLETQYF.

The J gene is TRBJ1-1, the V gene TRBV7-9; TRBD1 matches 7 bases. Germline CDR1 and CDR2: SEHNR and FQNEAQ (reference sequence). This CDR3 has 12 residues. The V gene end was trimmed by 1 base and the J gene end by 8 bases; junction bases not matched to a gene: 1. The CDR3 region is CASSLGTGEAFF. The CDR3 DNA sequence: TGTGCCAGCAGCTTAGGGACAGGCGAAGCTTTCTTT.

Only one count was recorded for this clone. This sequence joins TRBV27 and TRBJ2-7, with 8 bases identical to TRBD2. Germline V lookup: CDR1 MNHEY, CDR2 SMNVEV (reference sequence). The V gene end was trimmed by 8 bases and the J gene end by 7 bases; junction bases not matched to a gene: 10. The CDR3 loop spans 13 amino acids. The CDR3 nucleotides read TGTGCCAGCGGGACTAGTCCCCTAGGGGAGCAGTACTTC. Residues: CASGTSPLGEQYF.

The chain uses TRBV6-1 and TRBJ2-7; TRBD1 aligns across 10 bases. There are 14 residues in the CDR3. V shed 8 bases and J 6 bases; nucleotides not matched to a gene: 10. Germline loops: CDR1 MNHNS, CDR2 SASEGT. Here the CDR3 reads CASYAGTGVAEQYV. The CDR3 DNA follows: TGTGCCAGCTACGCCGGGACAGGGGTGGCCGAGCAGTACGTC.

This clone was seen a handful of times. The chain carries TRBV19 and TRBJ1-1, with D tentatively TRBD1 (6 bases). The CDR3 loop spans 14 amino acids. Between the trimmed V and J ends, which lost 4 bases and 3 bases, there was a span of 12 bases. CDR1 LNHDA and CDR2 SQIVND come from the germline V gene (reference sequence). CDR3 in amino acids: CASSTGWGHTEAFF. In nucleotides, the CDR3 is TGTGCCAGTAGTACAGGGTGGGGGCACACTGAAGCTTTCTTT.

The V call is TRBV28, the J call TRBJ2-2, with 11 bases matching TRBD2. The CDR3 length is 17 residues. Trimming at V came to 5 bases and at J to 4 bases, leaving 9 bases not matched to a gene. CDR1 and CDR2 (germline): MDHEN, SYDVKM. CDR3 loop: CASSRLAGTSGTGELFF. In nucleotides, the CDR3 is TGTGCCAGCAGTCGTCTAGCTGGGACTAGCGGCACCGGGGAGCTGTTTTTT.

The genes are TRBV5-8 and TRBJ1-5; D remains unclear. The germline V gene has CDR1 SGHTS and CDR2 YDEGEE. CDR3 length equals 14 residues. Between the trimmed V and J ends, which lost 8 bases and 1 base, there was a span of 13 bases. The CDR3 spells CASQLFVSNQPQHF. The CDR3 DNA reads TGTGCCAGTCAACTGTTCGTCAGCAATCAGCCCCAGCATTTT.

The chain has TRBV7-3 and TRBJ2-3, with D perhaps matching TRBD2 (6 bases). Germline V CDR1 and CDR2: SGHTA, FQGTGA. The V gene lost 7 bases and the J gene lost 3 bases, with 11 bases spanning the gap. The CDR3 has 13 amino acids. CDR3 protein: CASTGGRTDTQYF. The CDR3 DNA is TGTGCCAGCACTGGGGGGAGGACAGATACGCAGTATTTT.

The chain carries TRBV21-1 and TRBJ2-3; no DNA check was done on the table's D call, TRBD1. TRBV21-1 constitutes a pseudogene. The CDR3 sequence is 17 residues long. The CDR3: CASSKRRQLPITDTQYF. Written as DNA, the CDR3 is TGTGCCAGCAGCAAAAGAAGACAGCTGCCCATCACAGATACGCAGTATTTT.

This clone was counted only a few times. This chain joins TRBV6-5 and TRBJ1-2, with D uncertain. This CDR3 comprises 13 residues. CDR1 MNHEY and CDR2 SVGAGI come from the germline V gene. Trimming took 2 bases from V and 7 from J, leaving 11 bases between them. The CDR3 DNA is TGTGCCAGCAGTTACGGGCAGGCTGGTGGCTACACCTTC. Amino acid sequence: CASSYGQAGGYTF.

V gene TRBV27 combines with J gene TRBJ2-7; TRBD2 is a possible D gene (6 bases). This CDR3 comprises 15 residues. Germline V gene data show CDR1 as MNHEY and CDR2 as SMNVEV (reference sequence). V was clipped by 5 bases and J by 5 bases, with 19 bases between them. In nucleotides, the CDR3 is TGTGCCAGCAGTGCTTTCGACGGGAGCATCGACGAGCAGTACTTC. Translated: CASSAFDGSIDEQYF.

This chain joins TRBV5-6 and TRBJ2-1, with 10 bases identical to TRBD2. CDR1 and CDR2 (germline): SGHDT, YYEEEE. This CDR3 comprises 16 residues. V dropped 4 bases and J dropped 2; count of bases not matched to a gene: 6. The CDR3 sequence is CASSQLAGLTYNEQFF. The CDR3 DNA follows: TGTGCCAGCAGCCAACTAGCGGGGCTAACCTACAATGAGCAGTTCTTC.

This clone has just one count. The CDR3: CASRFRGSTDTQYF. Here the CDR3 DNA reads TGTGCCAGCAGGTTCCGGGGGAGCACAGATACGCAGTATTTT. The rearrangement links TRBV2 to TRBJ2-3, with a tentative D call TRBD2 (6 bases). This CDR3 has 14 amino acids. Deletions cut 6 bases from V and 0 bases from J, with 10 bases between. Germline V lookup: CDR1 SNHLY, CDR2 FYNNEI.